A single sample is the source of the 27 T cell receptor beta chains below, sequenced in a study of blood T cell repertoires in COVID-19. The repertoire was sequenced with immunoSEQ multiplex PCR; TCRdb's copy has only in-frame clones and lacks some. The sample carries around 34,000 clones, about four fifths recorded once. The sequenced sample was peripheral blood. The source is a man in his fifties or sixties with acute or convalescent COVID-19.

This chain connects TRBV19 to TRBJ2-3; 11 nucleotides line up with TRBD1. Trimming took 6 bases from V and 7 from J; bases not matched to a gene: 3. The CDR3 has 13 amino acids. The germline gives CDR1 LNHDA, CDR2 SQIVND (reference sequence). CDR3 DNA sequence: TGTGCCAGTAGCGGACAGGGGGCAAATACGCAGTATTTT. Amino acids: CASSGQGANTQYF.

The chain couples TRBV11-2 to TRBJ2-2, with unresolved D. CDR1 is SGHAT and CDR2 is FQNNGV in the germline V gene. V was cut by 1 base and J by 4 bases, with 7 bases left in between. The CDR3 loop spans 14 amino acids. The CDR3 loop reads CASSLVAFTGELFF. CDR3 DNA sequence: TGTGCCAGCAGCTTAGTGGCTTTCACCGGGGAGCTGTTTTTT. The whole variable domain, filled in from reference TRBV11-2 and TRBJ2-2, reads EAGVAQSPRYKIIEKRQSVAFWCNPISGHATLYWYQQILGQGPKLLIQFQNNGVVDDSQLPKDRFSAERLKGVDSTLKIQPAKLEDSAVYLCASSLVAFTGELFFGEGSRLTVL.

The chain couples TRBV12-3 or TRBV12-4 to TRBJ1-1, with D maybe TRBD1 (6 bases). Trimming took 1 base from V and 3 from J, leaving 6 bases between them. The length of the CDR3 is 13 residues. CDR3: CASSLGGHTEAFF. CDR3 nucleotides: TGTGCCAGCAGTTTAGGGGGGCACACTGAAGCTTTCTTT.

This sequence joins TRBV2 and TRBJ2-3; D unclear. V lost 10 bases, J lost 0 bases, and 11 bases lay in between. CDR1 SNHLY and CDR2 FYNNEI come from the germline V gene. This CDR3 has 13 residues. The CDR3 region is CATLISSTDTQYF. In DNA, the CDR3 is TGTGCCACCCTCATAAGCAGCACAGATACGCAGTATTTT.

DNA for the CDR3: TGTGCCATCAGTGAGTCGCCCAGCGGGAGTTACGAGCAGTACTTC. Its protein is CAISESPSGSYEQYF. This sequence joins TRBV10-3 and TRBJ2-7, with 8 bases aligning to TRBD2. J lost 4 bases, V lost 0 bases, and 5 bases had no gene match. The CDR3 contains 15 residues. The V gene's germline CDR1 is ENHRY and CDR2 SYGVKD.

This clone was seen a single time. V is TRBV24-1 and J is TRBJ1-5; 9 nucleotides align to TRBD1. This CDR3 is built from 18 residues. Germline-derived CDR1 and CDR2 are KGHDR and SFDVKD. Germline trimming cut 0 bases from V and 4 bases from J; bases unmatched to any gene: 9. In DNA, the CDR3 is TGTGCCACCAGTGATTTGCGGGACAGGGAAAGAAGAAATCAGCCCCAGCATTTT. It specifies CATSDLRDRERRNQPQHF.

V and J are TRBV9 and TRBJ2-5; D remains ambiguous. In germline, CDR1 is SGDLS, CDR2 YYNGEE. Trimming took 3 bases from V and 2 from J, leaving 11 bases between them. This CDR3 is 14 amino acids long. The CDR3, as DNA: TGTGCCAGCAGCGAGATTGCCGGTCAAGAGACCCAGTACTTC. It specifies CASSEIAGQETQYF.

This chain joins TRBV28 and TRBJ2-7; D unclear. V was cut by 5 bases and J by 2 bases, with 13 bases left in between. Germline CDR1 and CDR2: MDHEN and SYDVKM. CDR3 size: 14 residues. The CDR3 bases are TGTGCCAGCAGTGCCCCGGGTTCGACCTACGAGCAGTACTTC. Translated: CASSAPGSTYEQYF.

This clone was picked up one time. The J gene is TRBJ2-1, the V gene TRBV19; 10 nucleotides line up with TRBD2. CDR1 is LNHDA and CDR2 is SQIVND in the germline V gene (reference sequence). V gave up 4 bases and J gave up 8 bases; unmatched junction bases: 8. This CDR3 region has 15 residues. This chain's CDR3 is CASSKSSGGAYEQFF. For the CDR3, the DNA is TGTGCCAGTAGTAAATCAAGCGGGGGGGCCTATGAGCAGTTCTTC.

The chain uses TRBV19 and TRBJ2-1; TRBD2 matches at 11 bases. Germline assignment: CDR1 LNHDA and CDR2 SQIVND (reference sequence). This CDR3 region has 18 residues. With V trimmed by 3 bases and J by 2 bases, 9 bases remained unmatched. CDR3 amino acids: CASSIGLAGGNPYNEQFF. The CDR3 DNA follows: TGTGCCAGTAGTATCGGGCTAGCGGGGGGAAATCCCTACAATGAGCAGTTCTTC.

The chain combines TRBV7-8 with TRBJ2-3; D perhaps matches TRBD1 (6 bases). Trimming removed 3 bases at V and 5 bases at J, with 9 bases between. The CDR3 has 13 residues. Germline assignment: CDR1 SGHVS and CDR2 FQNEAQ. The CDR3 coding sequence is TGTGCCAGCAGCTTGGGGGCAGAAGATACGCAGTATTTT. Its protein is CASSLGAEDTQYF.

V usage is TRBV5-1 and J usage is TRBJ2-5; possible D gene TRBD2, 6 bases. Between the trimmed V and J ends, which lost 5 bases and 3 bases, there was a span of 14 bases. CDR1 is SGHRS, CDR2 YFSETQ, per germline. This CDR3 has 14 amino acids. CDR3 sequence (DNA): TGCGCCAGCAGGACCCTCGGGGGAAAAGAGACCCAGTACTTC. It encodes CASRTLGGKETQYF.

The CDR3 reads CASRERGGTNEQFF. The CDR3, as DNA: TGTGCCAGCAGGGAGCGGGGGGGAACCAATGAGCAGTTCTTC. V usage is TRBV2 and J usage is TRBJ2-1; 10 positions agree with TRBD2. V lost 6 bases, J lost 6 bases, and 5 bases stayed unmatched. CDR1 SNHLY and CDR2 FYNNEI come from the germline V gene. The CDR3 consists of 14 residues.

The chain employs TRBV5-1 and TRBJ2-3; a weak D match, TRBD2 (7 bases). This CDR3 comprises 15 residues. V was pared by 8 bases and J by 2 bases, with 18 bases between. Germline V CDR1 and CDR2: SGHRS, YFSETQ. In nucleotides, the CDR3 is TGCGCCAGAGGCTCGAGCGGGGACATCACAGATACGCAGTATTTT. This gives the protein CARGSSGDITDTQYF.

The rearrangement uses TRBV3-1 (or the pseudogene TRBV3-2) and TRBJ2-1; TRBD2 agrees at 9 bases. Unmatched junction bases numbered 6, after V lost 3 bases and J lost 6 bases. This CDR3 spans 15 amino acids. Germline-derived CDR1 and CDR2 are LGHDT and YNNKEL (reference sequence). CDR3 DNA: TGTGCCAGCAGCCATCGGGGCGGGGGGGCCAATGAGCAGTTCTTC. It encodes CASSHRGGGANEQFF.

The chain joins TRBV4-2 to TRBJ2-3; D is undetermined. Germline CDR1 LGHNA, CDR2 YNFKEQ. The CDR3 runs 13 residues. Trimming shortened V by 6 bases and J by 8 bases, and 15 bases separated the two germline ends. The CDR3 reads CASSHDEDGTQYF. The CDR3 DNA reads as TGTGCCAGCAGTCATGACGAGGATGGTACGCAGTATTTT.

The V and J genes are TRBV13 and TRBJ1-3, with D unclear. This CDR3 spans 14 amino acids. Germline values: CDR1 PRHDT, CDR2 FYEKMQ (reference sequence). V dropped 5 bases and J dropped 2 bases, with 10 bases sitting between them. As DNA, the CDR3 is TGTGCCAGCAGCACCCCGACTGCTGGAAACACCATATATTTT. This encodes CASSTPTAGNTIYF.

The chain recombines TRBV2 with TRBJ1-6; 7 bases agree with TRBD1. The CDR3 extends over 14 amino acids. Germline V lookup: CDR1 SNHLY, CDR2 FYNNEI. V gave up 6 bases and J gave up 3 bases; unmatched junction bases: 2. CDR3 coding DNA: TGTGCCAGCAGGGGGACAGACTATAATTCACCCCTCCACTTT. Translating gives CASRGTDYNSPLHF.

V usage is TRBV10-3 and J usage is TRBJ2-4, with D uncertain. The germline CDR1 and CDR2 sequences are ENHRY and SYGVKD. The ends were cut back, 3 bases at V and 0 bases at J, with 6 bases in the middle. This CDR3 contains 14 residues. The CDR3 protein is CAISEALAKNIQYF. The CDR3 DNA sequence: TGTGCCATCAGTGAAGCACTAGCCAAAAACATTCAGTACTTC.

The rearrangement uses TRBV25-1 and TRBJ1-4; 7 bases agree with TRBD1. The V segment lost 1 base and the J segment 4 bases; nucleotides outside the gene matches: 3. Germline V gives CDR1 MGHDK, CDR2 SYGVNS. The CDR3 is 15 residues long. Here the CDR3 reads CASSELAGGNEKLFF. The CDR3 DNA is TGTGCCAGCAGTGAATTGGCAGGGGGTAATGAAAAACTGTTTTTT.

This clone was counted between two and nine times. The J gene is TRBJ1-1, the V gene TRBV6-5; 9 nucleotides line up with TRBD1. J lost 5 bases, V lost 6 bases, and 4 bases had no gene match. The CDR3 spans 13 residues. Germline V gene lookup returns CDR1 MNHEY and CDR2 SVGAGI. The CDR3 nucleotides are TGTGCCAGCAGGAACAGGGGGCATACTGAAGCTTTCTTT. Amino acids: CASRNRGHTEAFF.

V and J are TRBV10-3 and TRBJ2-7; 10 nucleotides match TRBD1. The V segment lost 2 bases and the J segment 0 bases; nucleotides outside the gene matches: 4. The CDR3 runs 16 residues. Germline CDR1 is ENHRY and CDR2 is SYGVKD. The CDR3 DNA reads TGTGCCATCAGTGAGCCGACAGGGGGCGGCTCCTACGAGCAGTACTTC. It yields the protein CAISEPTGGGSYEQYF.

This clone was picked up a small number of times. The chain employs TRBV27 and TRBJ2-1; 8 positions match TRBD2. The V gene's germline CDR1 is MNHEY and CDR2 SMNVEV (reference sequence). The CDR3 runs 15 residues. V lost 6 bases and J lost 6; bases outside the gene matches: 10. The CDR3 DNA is TGTGCCAGCAGGGATGGGCTAGCGGGTATCAATGAGCAGTTCTTC. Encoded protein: CASRDGLAGINEQFF.

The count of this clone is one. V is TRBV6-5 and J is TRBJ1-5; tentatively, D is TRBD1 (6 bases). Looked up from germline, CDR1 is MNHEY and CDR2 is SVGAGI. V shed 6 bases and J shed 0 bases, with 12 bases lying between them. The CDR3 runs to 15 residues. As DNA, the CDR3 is TGTGCCAGCAGACACAGGGCCTTTAGCAATCAGCCCCAGCATTTT. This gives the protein CASRHRAFSNQPQHF.

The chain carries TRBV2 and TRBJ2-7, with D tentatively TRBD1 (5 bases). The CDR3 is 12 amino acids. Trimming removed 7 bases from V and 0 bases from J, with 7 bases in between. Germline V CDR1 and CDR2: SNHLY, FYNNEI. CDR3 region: CASKDTSYEQYF. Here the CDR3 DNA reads TGTGCCAGCAAGGACACCTCCTACGAGCAGTACTTC.

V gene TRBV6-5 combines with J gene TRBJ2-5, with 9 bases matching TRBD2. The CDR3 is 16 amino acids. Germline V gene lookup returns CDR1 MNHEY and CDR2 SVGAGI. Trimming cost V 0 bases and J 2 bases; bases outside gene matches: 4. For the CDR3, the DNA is TGTGCCAGCAGTTACTCCCGACTAGCGGCACAAGAGACCCAGTACTTC. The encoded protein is CASSYSRLAAQETQYF.

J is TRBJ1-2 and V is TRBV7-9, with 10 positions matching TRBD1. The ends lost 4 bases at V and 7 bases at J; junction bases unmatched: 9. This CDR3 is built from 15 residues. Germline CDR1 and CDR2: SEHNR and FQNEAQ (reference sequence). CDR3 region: CASSWADRGRGGYTF. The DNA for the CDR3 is TGTGCCAGCAGCTGGGCGGACAGGGGGAGAGGTGGCTACACCTTC.